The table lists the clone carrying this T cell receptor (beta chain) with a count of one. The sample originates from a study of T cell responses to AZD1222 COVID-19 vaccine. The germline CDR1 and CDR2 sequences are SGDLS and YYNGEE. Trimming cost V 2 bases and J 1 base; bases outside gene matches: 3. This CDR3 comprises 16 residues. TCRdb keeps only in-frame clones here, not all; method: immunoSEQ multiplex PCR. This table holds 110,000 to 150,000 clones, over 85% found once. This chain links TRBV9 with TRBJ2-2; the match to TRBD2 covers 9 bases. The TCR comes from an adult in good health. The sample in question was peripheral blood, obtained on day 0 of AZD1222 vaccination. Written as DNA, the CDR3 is TGTGCCAGCAGCGTCAGCGGGAGGCAGAACACCGGGGAGCTGTTTTTT. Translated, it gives CASSVSGRQNTGELFF.